The 22 T cell receptor beta chains reported below all come from one sample, sequenced in a study of early T cells in non-severe SARS-CoV-2 infection. TCRdb reprocessed the 5' RACE reads via MiXCR and lists one record per CDR3 protein. The sample consists of around 68,000 distinct CDR3 sequences, approximately 6% of them appearing once. The source was whole blood, collected at baseline. These receptors originate from an adult who was a healthcare worker with PCR-confirmed SARS-CoV-2 infection or an uninfected control (not recorded which).

This clonotype was picked up many times. J is TRBJ2-7 and V is TRBV6-2 or TRBV6-3; D uncertain. This CDR3 region has 14 residues. Trimming stripped 2 bases from V and 4 bases from J, with 12 bases between. CDR1 is MNHEY, CDR2 SVGEGT, per germline. The CDR3 DNA sequence: TGTGCCAGCAGTTACGTGGCCGCCCCTTACGAGCAGTACTTC. Its protein product is CASSYVAAPYEQYF.

This clonotype was found many times. The chain has TRBV6-6 and TRBJ2-6, with D possibly matching TRBD2 (6 bases). The CDR3 spans 17 residues. V gave up 4 bases and J gave up 0 bases, with 13 bases separating them. CDR1 is MNHNY and CDR2 is SVGAGI in the germline V gene (reference sequence). This CDR3 reads CASSSGLGGSGANVLTF. The CDR3, as DNA: TGTGCCAGCAGTTCGGGTCTGGGGGGCTCTGGGGCCAACGTCCTGACTTTC.

This clonotype was observed many times. The chain links TRBV12-3 or TRBV12-4 to TRBJ2-7; D not certain. The CDR3 contains 13 residues. V was trimmed by 6 bases and J by 0 bases, leaving 9 bases between them. The CDR3 sequence is CASSMVGSYEQYF. Here the CDR3 DNA reads TGTGCCAGCAGCATGGTGGGCTCCTACGAGCAGTACTTC.

The rearrangement uses TRBV5-1 and TRBJ1-2; D is ambiguous. The CDR3 extends over 14 amino acids. Trimming removed 1 base at V and 0 bases at J, with 7 bases between. The germline CDR1 and CDR2 sequences are SGHRS and YFSETQ. CDR3 DNA: TGCGCCAGCAGCTTGACAGTAGCTAACTATGGCTACACCTTC. As protein: CASSLTVANYGYTF.

This clonotype was seen a few times. The chain employs TRBV6-1 and TRBJ2-3; D call uncertain. Per the germline V gene, CDR1 is MNHNS and CDR2 is SASEGT. The CDR3 spans 16 residues. V dropped 8 bases and J dropped 1 base, with 19 bases sitting between them. The CDR3 DNA reads TGTGCCAGCGGACCTTCCGCTGGGGTCGGCACAGATACGCAGTATTTT. This codes for CASGPSAGVGTDTQYF.

Note on this clonotype: The junction does not match germline at one end; this may be a read error. The rearrangement joins TRBV5-6 to TRBJ1-2, with D uncertain. CDR3 length: 13 residues. Germline V lookup: CDR1 SGHDT, CDR2 YYEEEE. Here the CDR3 reads CANSLLSSYGYTF. The CDR3, as DNA: TGTGCCAACAGCTTGTTAAGCAGCTATGGCTACACCTTC. Based on the CDR3 plus reference TRBV5-6 and TRBJ1-2, the full variable domain is DAGVTQSPTHLIKTRGQQVTLRCSPKSGHDTVSWYQQALGQGPQFIFQYYEEEERQRGNFPDRFSGHQFPNYSSELNVNALLLGDSALYLCANSLLSSYGYTFGSGTRLTVV.

This clonotype showed up just a few times. The V call is TRBV7-9, the J call TRBJ2-7; 10 positions match TRBD1. Germline V gene data show CDR1 as SEHNR and CDR2 as FQNEAQ (reference sequence). This CDR3 has 15 amino acids. V was pared by 7 bases and J by 2 bases, with 8 bases of the junction left unmatched. In DNA, the CDR3 is TGTGCCAGCACCTTGGGACAGGGGATTACCTACGAGCAGTACTTC. Its protein is CASTLGQGITYEQYF.

This clonotype was observed many times. J is TRBJ1-5 and V is TRBV28, with unresolved D. Trimming pared 8 bases from V and 3 bases from J, leaving 17 bases between. Germline V gene lookup returns CDR1 MDHEN and CDR2 SYDVKM. This CDR3 is 15 amino acids long. Here the CDR3 reads CASEDQSGYNQPQHF. CDR3 in DNA: TGTGCCAGCGAGGACCAGTCGGGATACAATCAGCCCCAGCATTTT.

The table lists this clonotype with many counts. The rearrangement uses TRBV6-2 or TRBV6-3 and TRBJ1-5; TRBD1 matches at 7 bases. The CDR3 spans 15 residues. CDR1 is MNHEY and CDR2 is SVGEGT in the germline V gene. V lost 2 bases, J lost 2 bases, and 3 bases stayed unmatched. The CDR3, as DNA: TGTGCCAGCAGTTACCAGGGGACAGGCAATCAGCCCCAGCATTTT. Translation: CASSYQGTGNQPQHF.

The rearrangement joins TRBV13 to TRBJ2-7; TRBD2 aligns across 9 bases. The CDR3 is made up of 18 amino acids. After removal of 0 bases from V and 3 bases from J, the junction contained 12 bases not matched to a gene. Germline V gene data show CDR1 as PRHDT and CDR2 as FYEKMQ (reference sequence). CDR3 loop: CASSLGIQREADNYEQYF. CDR3 nucleotide sequence: TGTGCCAGCAGCTTAGGCATTCAGCGGGAGGCCGATAACTACGAGCAGTACTTC.

This clonotype was counted at least ten times. The CDR3: CASSPSTVPTGQYF. DNA of the CDR3: TGTGCCAGCAGTCCTTCGACAGTACCTACGGGGCAGTACTTC. This chain links TRBV12-3 or TRBV12-4 with TRBJ2-7, with D possibly matching TRBD1 (5 bases). CDR3 length: 14 amino acids. V was pared by 5 bases and J by 9 bases, with 20 bases between.

The chain recombines TRBV3-1 with TRBJ2-2, with TRBD2 identical over 7 bases. V gave up 0 bases and J gave up 6 bases; unmatched junction bases: 7. The CDR3 runs to 16 residues. Germline V gene data show CDR1 as LGHDT and CDR2 as YNNKEL (reference sequence). CDR3 residues: CASSQDGGGGPGELFF. CDR3 sequence (DNA): TGTGCCAGCAGCCAAGATGGCGGGGGAGGGCCCGGGGAGCTGTTTTTT.

This clonotype was recorded many times. CDR3 in DNA: TGTGCCAGCAGTCTCCGACAGGAAAATGAGCAGTTCTTC. Amino acid sequence: CASSLRQENEQFF. The chain recombines TRBV27 with TRBJ2-1; a weak D match, TRBD1 (6 bases). Germline V gene lookup returns CDR1 MNHEY and CDR2 SMNVEV (reference sequence). The V end lost 5 bases, the J end lost 7 bases, and 12 bases lay between the germline ends. The CDR3 covers 13 residues.

This clonotype was detected many times. V is TRBV12-3 or TRBV12-4 and J is TRBJ2-7; 9 bases fit TRBD2. CDR3 length equals 15 residues. V lost 4 bases and J lost 3; bases outside the gene matches: 7. CDR3: CASSYRDSGSYEQYF. Here the CDR3 DNA reads TGTGCCAGCAGTTACAGGGATAGCGGGAGCTACGAGCAGTACTTC.

Only a few counts were recorded for this clonotype. This chain links TRBV30 with TRBJ2-7; possibly TRBD1 for D (6 bases). CDR3 length: 14 amino acids. In germline, CDR1 is GTSNPN, CDR2 SVGIG (reference sequence). The V end lost 5 bases, the J end lost 3 bases, and 17 bases lay between the germline ends. The CDR3 coding sequence is TGTGCCTGGGGGACGACAGGAAGGGTCTACGAGCAGTACTTC. This codes for CAWGTTGRVYEQYF.

This clonotype has more than one count but fewer than ten. V and J are TRBV15 and TRBJ2-3; possibly TRBD1 or TRBD2 for D (5 bases each). V was pared by 1 base and J by 0 bases, with 11 bases between. In germline, CDR1 is LNHNV, CDR2 YYDKDF (reference sequence). The CDR3 has 16 amino acids. CDR3 in DNA: TGTGCCACCAGCAGAGGGGGGACCACTAGCACAGATACGCAGTATTTT. It codes for CATSRGGTTSTDTQYF.

This clonotype has a count of ten or more. The chain has TRBV10-3 and TRBJ2-1; weak D call: TRBD2 (6 bases). This CDR3 is built from 16 residues. The germline V gene has CDR1 ENHRY and CDR2 SYGVKD. V lost 7 bases and J lost 5, with 21 bases in between. The CDR3 spells CAITPVGGLLHNEQFF. CDR3 DNA: TGTGCCATCACCCCTGTCGGAGGACTACTCCACAATGAGCAGTTCTTC.

This clonotype appeared many times. The genes are TRBV7-6 and TRBJ2-1; D is ambiguous. Trimming left V 2 bases short and J 5 bases short, with 13 bases between. Germline V gives CDR1 SGHVS, CDR2 FNYEAQ. The CDR3 extends over 15 amino acids. This CDR3 is CASSLSDWVDNEQFF. In nucleotides, the CDR3 is TGTGCCAGCAGCTTAAGCGACTGGGTCGACAATGAGCAGTTCTTC. Filled out from reference TRBV7-6 and TRBJ2-1, the complete variable domain reads GAGVSQSPRYKVTKRGQDVALRCDPISGHVSLYWYRQALGQGPEFLTYFNYEAQQDKSGLPNDRFSAERPEGSISTLTIQRTEQRDSAMYRCASSLSDWVDNEQFFGPGTRLTVL.

This clonotype was recorded a few times. The chain is built from TRBV27 and TRBJ2-3; the D is unclear. Germline values: CDR1 MNHEY, CDR2 SMNVEV (reference sequence). The germline V and J ends were trimmed by 7 bases and 0 bases, with 14 bases remaining between them. This CDR3 has 15 residues. The CDR3 here is CASTQCRASTDTQYF. CDR3 nucleotide sequence: TGTGCCAGCACCCAGTGCCGGGCAAGCACAGATACGCAGTATTTT.

This clonotype occurred many times. This chain links TRBV12-3 or TRBV12-4 with TRBJ2-5; TRBD2 is a possible D gene (7 bases). V was shortened by 3 bases and J by 9 bases, with 20 bases between the two germline ends. CDR3 length: 15 amino acids. CDR3 amino acids: CASSFAGEVGGPQYF. CDR3 DNA sequence: TGTGCCAGCAGTTTTGCGGGAGAGGTCGGGGGGCCCCAGTACTTC.

This clonotype was observed a few times. This chain links TRBV12-5 with TRBJ2-7, with 9 positions matching TRBD1. Germline CDR1 is LGHNT and CDR2 is FRNRAP. The ends lost 0 bases at V and 1 base at J; junction bases unmatched: 4. The CDR3 has 16 amino acids. The CDR3 loop reads CASGLVLGTGSYEQYF. CDR3 DNA sequence: TGTGCTAGTGGTTTGGTCCTCGGGACAGGGTCCTACGAGCAGTACTTC.

This clonotype has just a few counts. The chain employs TRBV7-2 and TRBJ2-5; D not certain. This CDR3 has 14 residues. Germline V lookup: CDR1 SGHTA, CDR2 FQGNSA. Deletions cut 1 base from V and 5 bases from J, with 11 bases between. The CDR3 nucleotides are TGTGCCAGCAGCTTAGAAGCCGCTTTGGAGACCCAGTACTTC. Translation gives CASSLEAALETQYF.